What follows are 23 T cell receptor beta chains derived from one specimen sequenced in a study of blood T cell repertoires in COVID-19. The method was immunoSEQ multiplex PCR; TCRdb's version includes in-frame clones alone and lacks a portion of them. Seen here are approximately 200,000 clones, just over 85% observed once, and the top ten hold roughly 1.5%. Sequenced material: peripheral blood. The receptors were sampled from a man aged 18 to 30 with active or convalescent COVID-19.

This clone has a handful of counts. The chain links TRBV19 to TRBJ2-5; 8 bases align to TRBD1. CDR3 length: 16 residues. V was clipped by 2 bases and J by 4 bases; unmatched bases: 9. The V gene's germline CDR1 is LNHDA and CDR2 SQIVND (reference sequence). This chain's CDR3 is CASSISRTGFVETQYF. DNA for the CDR3: TGTGCCAGTAGTATATCGCGGACAGGGTTCGTAGAGACCCAGTACTTC.

The V gene is TRBV2, the J gene TRBJ2-7, with 7 bases aligning to TRBD1. Germline lookup yields CDR1 SNHLY and CDR2 FYNNEI. Unmatched junction bases numbered 5, after V lost 7 bases and J lost 2 bases. The CDR3 sequence is 13 residues long. CDR3 in amino acids: CASMNRGAYEQYF. CDR3 in DNA: TGTGCCAGCATGAACAGGGGCGCCTACGAGCAGTACTTC.

This clone occurred once. The chain recombines TRBV2 with TRBJ2-7; 13 nucleotides align to TRBD2. The CDR3 is 16 amino acids. The ends lost 6 bases at V and 2 bases at J; junction bases unmatched: 7. The germline CDR1 and CDR2 sequences are SNHLY and FYNNEI. The CDR3 here is CASRTGGTSGTYEQYF. Written as DNA, the CDR3 is TGTGCCAGCAGGACGGGAGGGACTAGCGGGACCTACGAGCAGTACTTC.

The DNA of the CDR3 is TGTGCCTGGAGTCCCGACAGGGAGGTGATGTTGGGCAATCAGCCCCAGCATTTT. Translated: CAWSPDREVMLGNQPQHF. The V and J genes are TRBV30 and TRBJ1-5, with 7 bases fitting TRBD1. This CDR3 region has 18 residues. From germline, CDR1 is GTSNPN and CDR2 SVGIG (reference sequence). Losses at the gene ends were 2 bases for V and 2 bases for J; bases not matched to a gene: 15.

The genes are TRBV6-5 and TRBJ1-4; 8 nucleotides line up with TRBD1. This CDR3 is 15 amino acids long. Trimming cost V 0 bases and J 8 bases; bases outside gene matches: 5. CDR1 MNHEY and CDR2 SVGAGI come from the germline V gene. The CDR3 loop is CASSYSTGEREKLFF. The CDR3 DNA follows: TGTGCCAGCAGTTACTCGACAGGGGAGAGGGAAAAACTGTTTTTT.

The chain has TRBV7-8 and TRBJ2-7; possibly TRBD2 for D (5 bases). The V end lost 0 bases, the J end lost 3 bases, and 9 bases lay between the germline ends. Looked up from germline, CDR1 is SGHVS and CDR2 is FQNEAQ. This CDR3 region has 14 residues. DNA of the CDR3: TGTGCCAGCAGCTTAGCGTTACGGGACTACGAGCAGTACTTC. As protein: CASSLALRDYEQYF.

This chain joins TRBV20-1 and TRBJ2-7, with 9 bases matching TRBD2. V was clipped by 3 bases and J by 3 bases; unmatched bases: 12. Germline assignment: CDR1 DFQATT and CDR2 SNEGSKA (reference sequence). This CDR3 spans 16 amino acids. This CDR3 is CSASDLLAGVLYEQYF. The CDR3 nucleotides read TGCAGTGCTAGTGATCTATTAGCGGGAGTCCTCTACGAGCAGTACTTC.

V and J are TRBV7-3 and TRBJ2-1; a weak D match, TRBD1 (5 bases). The CDR3 contains 13 residues. CDR1 and CDR2 (germline): SGHTA, FQGTGA. V dropped 0 bases and J dropped 9 bases, with 9 bases sitting between them. The CDR3, as DNA: TGTGCCAGCAGCTTAACGTCGCAGGGTGAGCAGTTCTTC. Protein product: CASSLTSQGEQFF.

The genes are TRBV12-3 or TRBV12-4 and TRBJ1-4; D call uncertain. V was shortened by 8 bases and J by 4 bases, with 11 bases between the two germline ends. The CDR3 runs 13 residues. The CDR3 is CASRGGNNEKLFF. The CDR3 coding sequence is TGTGCCAGCCGAGGAGGTAATAATGAAAAACTGTTTTTT.

The chain uses TRBV19 and TRBJ2-1; 8 nucleotides agree with TRBD2. The CDR3 is 15 residues long. J gave up 6 bases and V 6 bases, and 10 bases lay outside the gene matches. CDR1 and CDR2 from the germline V gene are LNHDA and SQIVND (reference sequence). CDR3 DNA: TGTGCCAGTAGCGCCCCGGGACTAGTAGTCAATGAGCAGTTCTTC. Translated: CASSAPGLVVNEQFF.

V is TRBV9 and J is TRBJ1-1, with no clear D. The V end lost 0 bases, the J end lost 1 base, and 10 bases lay between the germline ends. The CDR3 is made up of 15 amino acids. The germline V gene has CDR1 SGDLS and CDR2 YYNGEE. The CDR3 protein is CASSVGGRGNTEAFF. The DNA for the CDR3 is TGTGCCAGCAGCGTAGGAGGCCGAGGGAACACTGAAGCTTTCTTT.

The chain uses TRBV4-1 and TRBJ2-2; 16 nucleotides align to TRBD2. With V trimmed by 1 base and J by 5 bases, 10 bases remained unmatched. This CDR3 is built from 20 residues. From germline, CDR1 is MGHRA and CDR2 YSYEKL. In nucleotides, the CDR3 is TGCGCCAGCAGCCAAGCCCCTGGGACTAGCGGGAGGGCGGGAACCGGGGAGCTGTTTTTT. It encodes CASSQAPGTSGRAGTGELFF.

The chain joins TRBV6-4 to TRBJ2-6; D is ambiguous. This CDR3 comprises 17 residues. Trimming stripped 5 bases from V and 2 bases from J, with 16 bases between. CDR1 and CDR2 from the germline V gene are MRHNA and SNTAGT. This CDR3 reads CASSPGGVSPGANVLTF. The CDR3 DNA is TGTGCCAGCAGTCCAGGTGGTGTTAGTCCTGGGGCCAACGTCCTGACTTTC.

V usage is TRBV5-1 and J usage is TRBJ2-1, with 9 bases matching TRBD2. CDR1 SGHRS and CDR2 YFSETQ come from the germline V gene. The CDR3 contains 15 residues. V lost 5 bases to trimming and J lost 4 bases; unmatched junction nucleotides: 7. The CDR3 protein is CASSPTSGDYNEQFF. The CDR3, as DNA: TGCGCCAGCAGTCCGACTAGCGGAGATTACAATGAGCAGTTCTTC. The entire variable domain, with the rest obtained from reference TRBV5-1 and TRBJ2-1, is as follows: KAGVTQTPRYLIKTRGQQVTLSCSPISGHRSVSWYQQTPGQGLQFLFEYFSETQRNKGNFPGRFSGRQFSNSRSEMNVSTLELGDSALYLCASSPTSGDYNEQFFGPGTRLTVL.

The gene calls are TRBV7-2 and TRBJ2-5, with 8 nucleotides matching TRBD2. Per the germline V gene, CDR1 is SGHTA and CDR2 is FQGNSA. There are 17 residues in the CDR3. With 1 base clipped from V and 5 bases from J, the junction kept 12 bases outside the gene matches. The CDR3 loop is CASSLEGSGAAEETQYF. In DNA form, the CDR3 reads TGTGCCAGCAGCTTAGAGGGTAGCGGGGCAGCGGAGGAGACCCAGTACTTC.

The chain joins TRBV27 to TRBJ1-6, with 10 nucleotides matching TRBD1. Germline values: CDR1 MNHEY, CDR2 SMNVEV (reference sequence). V was clipped by 7 bases and J by 10 bases; unmatched bases: 7. The CDR3 covers 14 residues. In nucleotides, the CDR3 is TGTGCCAGCACCTGGACAGGGGGGGACTCACCCCTCCACTTT. Translation: CASTWTGGDSPLHF.

This clone was found once. This sequence joins TRBV6-2 or TRBV6-3 and TRBJ2-3; TRBD2 matches 10 bases. Germline CDR1 MNHEY, CDR2 SVGEGT. Trimming removed 4 bases from V and 5 bases from J; junction bases left unmatched: 9. The CDR3 is 16 amino acids. CDR3 residues: CASSSSAGGVGDTQYF. CDR3 sequence (DNA): TGTGCCAGCAGTTCCTCAGCGGGAGGGGTTGGAGATACGCAGTATTTT.

J is TRBJ1-2 and V is TRBV6-1; no firm D call. Trimming stripped 4 bases from V and 6 bases from J, with 12 bases between. This CDR3 is built from 13 residues. CDR1 and CDR2 from the germline V gene are MNHNS and SASEGT. CDR3 coding DNA: TGTGCCAGCAGTGGAGCAGGAGTTAATGGCTACACCTTC. Translated, it gives CASSGAGVNGYTF.

This clone was observed a handful of times. The rearrangement joins TRBV11-2 to TRBJ2-6; 7 bases agree with TRBD2. This CDR3 is 19 amino acids long. V was pared by 5 bases and J by 2 bases, with 15 bases of the junction left unmatched. Germline V gene lookup returns CDR1 SGHAT and CDR2 FQNNGV. The CDR3 is CASSPPPRAGVPGANVLTF. The CDR3 nucleotides are TGTGCCAGCAGCCCCCCCCCTAGGGCGGGAGTTCCTGGGGCCAACGTCCTGACTTTC.

The chain links TRBV7-3 to TRBJ2-1, with 12 bases fitting TRBD2. CDR3 length: 16 residues. Per the germline V gene, CDR1 is SGHTA and CDR2 is FQGTGA. V lost 0 bases, J lost 12 bases, and 9 bases stayed unmatched. The chain's CDR3 is CASSLTDRLAGDSQFF. The CDR3 region has the DNA TGTGCCAGCAGCTTAACGGATAGACTAGCGGGAGATTCGCAGTTCTTC.

The chain combines TRBV9 with TRBJ1-3, with TRBD1 as a possible D gene (5 bases). V lost 1 base and J 0 bases, leaving 11 bases between the germline ends. Germline loops: CDR1 SGDLS, CDR2 YYNGEE. The CDR3 runs 16 residues. As DNA, the CDR3 is TGTGCCAGCAGCGTAACAGGTACAGGCTCTGGAAACACCATATATTTT. The encoded protein is CASSVTGTGSGNTIYF.

This clone appeared a single time. The rearrangement links TRBV9 to TRBJ1-3; 12 bases match TRBD1. Germline values: CDR1 SGDLS, CDR2 YYNGEE. The junction had 13 bases not matched to a gene; V was cut back by 4 bases and J by 2 bases. The CDR3 has 19 residues. The CDR3 region is CASSPKGTGGLGTGNTIYF. The CDR3 DNA is TGTGCCAGCAGCCCTAAAGGGACAGGGGGCCTGGGTACTGGAAACACCATATATTTT.

The V and J genes are TRBV6-1 and TRBJ2-3; no firm D call. V dropped 1 base and J dropped 2 bases, with 7 bases sitting between them. This CDR3 has 14 amino acids. Germline loops: CDR1 MNHNS, CDR2 SASEGT. CDR3 amino acids: CASSEVGYTDTQYF. DNA for the CDR3: TGTGCCAGCAGTGAAGTCGGTTACACAGATACGCAGTATTTT.